Following are 10 T cell receptor beta chains from one sample sequenced in a study of blood T cells in healthy people across ages. For the second PCR, which ran for about 7 to 11 cycles, a sample-barcoded 5' primer and a J-beta primer mix were used. TCRdb called the 5' RACE reads again in MiXCR, with one record for every CDR3 protein. The sample contains 600,000 to 850,000 distinct CDR3 sequences, roughly 25% of which appear only once. The data were also submitted as part of a second study, on T cells of mothers and their children.

The sequenced material came from blood. The receptors derive from a boy aged 10-17 years in good health.

This clonotype showed up just a few times. The CDR3 bases are TGTGCCAGTAGGACCCCGGGACTAGCGGGGCAAGAGACCCAGTACTTC. Its protein is CASRTPGLAGQETQYF. V and J are TRBV19 and TRBJ2-5; 13 bases agree with TRBD2. Germline trimming cut 6 bases from V and 2 bases from J; bases unmatched to any gene: 6. Germline V lookup: CDR1 LNHDA, CDR2 SQIVND (reference sequence). The CDR3 covers 16 residues.

This clonotype was counted at least ten times. The V gene is TRBV29-1, the J gene TRBJ2-5, with 11 bases lining up with TRBD2. V shed 4 bases, J shed 4 bases, and the junction held 2 bases outside the gene matches. The CDR3 sequence is 13 residues long. Germline V lookup: CDR1 SQVTM, CDR2 ANQGSEA. The DNA of the CDR3 is TGCAGCGTTGTAGCGGGAGGGGGAGAGACCCAGTACTTC. It encodes CSVVAGGGETQYF.

The rearrangement links TRBV29-1 to TRBJ2-3; TRBD2 is a possible D gene (6 bases). The V gene's germline CDR1 is SQVTM and CDR2 ANQGSEA. V was pared by 0 bases and J by 2 bases, with 21 bases between. The CDR3 length is 18 residues. This CDR3 reads CSVEDRRAGSGLTDTQYF. The CDR3, as DNA: TGCAGCGTTGAAGATCGGAGGGCAGGGTCAGGGCTCACAGATACGCAGTATTTT.

This clonotype has a single count. The rearrangement uses TRBV28 and TRBJ2-5, with unresolved D. The closer fit of TRBJ2-7 to the DNA end suggests the J call may be wrong. Germline CDR1 reads MDHEN; CDR2 reads SYDVKM. The CDR3 runs 13 residues. CDR3: CASSFSEPPEQYF. The CDR3 bases are TGTGCCAGCAGTTTCTCTGAGCCCCCCGAGCAGTACTTC.

J is TRBJ1-1 and V is TRBV3-1; D not certain. The CDR3 sequence is 16 residues long. Germline assignment: CDR1 LGHDT and CDR2 YNNKEL (reference sequence). Trimming pared 4 bases from V and 3 bases from J, leaving 18 bases between. CDR3 residues: CASSRMVPRVDTEAFF. The CDR3 region has the DNA TGTGCCAGCAGCCGCATGGTACCTAGAGTGGACACTGAAGCTTTCTTT.

This clonotype has a single count. This chain joins TRBV7-2 and TRBJ2-1; D unresolved. TRBJ2-5 matches the DNA end more closely, so the J call is doubtful. The CDR3 is made up of 15 amino acids. Germline assignment: CDR1 SGHTA and CDR2 FQGNSA. For the CDR3, the DNA is TGTGCCAGCAGCTTAGCTTTGCGTGCGTCGGAGACCCAGTACTTC. Translating gives CASSLALRASETQYF.

The chain employs TRBV27 and TRBJ1-1, with D possibly matching TRBD1 (6 bases). This CDR3 has 13 residues. V was trimmed by 4 bases and J by 10 bases, leaving 16 bases between them. Germline loops: CDR1 MNHEY, CDR2 SMNVEV (reference sequence). The CDR3 region has the DNA TGTGCCAGCAGTTCTGGACCTGAGGGGGGAGCTTTCTTT. Amino acid sequence: CASSSGPEGGAFF.

The genes are TRBV27 and TRBJ2-3, with D possibly being TRBD1 (5 bases). The CDR3 spans 13 residues. With 5 bases removed from V and 5 bases from J, the gap between germline ends came to 11 bases. Germline CDR1 reads MNHEY; CDR2 reads SMNVEV (reference sequence). Written as DNA, the CDR3 is TGTGCCAGCAGTCGAGACAGAAGAGATACGCAGTATTTT. It specifies CASSRDRRDTQYF.

This clonotype was found a few times. One junction end disagrees with the germline gene, perhaps due to a read error. The chain carries TRBV9 and TRBJ2-5; D gene uncertain. The germline V gene has CDR1 SGDLS and CDR2 YYNGEE. The CDR3 covers 15 residues. CDR3 sequence: CASSPRPALQETRYF. As DNA, the CDR3 is TGTGCCAGCAGCCCCCGCCCTGCCTTACAAGAGACCCGGTACTTC.

The CDR3 DNA sequence: TGTGCCAGCAGCTCCTCCAGGACAGGTGGTGAAAAACTGTTTTTT. Translation gives CASSSSRTGGEKLFF. The chain uses TRBV5-5 and TRBJ1-4; 7 bases fit TRBD1. The CDR3 extends over 15 amino acids. The germline CDR1 and CDR2 sequences are SGHKS and YYEKEE (reference sequence). Germline trimming cut 3 bases from V and 7 bases from J; bases unmatched to any gene: 9.